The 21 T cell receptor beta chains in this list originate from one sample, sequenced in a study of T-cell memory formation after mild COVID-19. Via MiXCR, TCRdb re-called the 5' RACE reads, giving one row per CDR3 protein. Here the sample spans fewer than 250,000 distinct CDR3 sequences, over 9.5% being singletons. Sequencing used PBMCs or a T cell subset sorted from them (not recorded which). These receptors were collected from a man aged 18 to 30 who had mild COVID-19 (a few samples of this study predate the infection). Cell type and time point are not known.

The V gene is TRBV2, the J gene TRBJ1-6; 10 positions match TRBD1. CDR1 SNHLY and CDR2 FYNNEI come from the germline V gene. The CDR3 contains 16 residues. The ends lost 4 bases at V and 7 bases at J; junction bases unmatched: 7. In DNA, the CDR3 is TGTGCCAGCAGTGGGGACAGGGGAATGGGGAATTCACCCCTCCACTTT. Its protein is CASSGDRGMGNSPLHF.

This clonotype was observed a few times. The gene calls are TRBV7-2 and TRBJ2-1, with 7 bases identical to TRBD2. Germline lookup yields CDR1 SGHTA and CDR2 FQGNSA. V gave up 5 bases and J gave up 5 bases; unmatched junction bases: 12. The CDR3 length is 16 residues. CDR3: CASSRRPGGPNNEQFF. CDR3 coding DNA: TGTGCCAGCAGCCGACGGCCGGGGGGACCAAACAATGAGCAGTTCTTC.

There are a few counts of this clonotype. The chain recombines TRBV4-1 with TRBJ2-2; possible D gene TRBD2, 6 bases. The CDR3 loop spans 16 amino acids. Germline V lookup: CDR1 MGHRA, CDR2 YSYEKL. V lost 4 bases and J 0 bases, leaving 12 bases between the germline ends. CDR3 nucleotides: TGCGCCAGCAGCCGCCAAGCGGGTTCGAACACCGGGGAGCTGTTTTTT. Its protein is CASSRQAGSNTGELFF.

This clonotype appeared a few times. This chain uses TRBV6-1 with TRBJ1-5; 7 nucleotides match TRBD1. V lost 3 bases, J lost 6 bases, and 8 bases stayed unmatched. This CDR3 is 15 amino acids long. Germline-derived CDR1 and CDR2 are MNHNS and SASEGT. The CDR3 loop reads CASSDYRGYGQPQHF. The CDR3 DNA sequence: TGTGCCAGCAGTGACTACAGGGGATACGGTCAGCCCCAGCATTTT.

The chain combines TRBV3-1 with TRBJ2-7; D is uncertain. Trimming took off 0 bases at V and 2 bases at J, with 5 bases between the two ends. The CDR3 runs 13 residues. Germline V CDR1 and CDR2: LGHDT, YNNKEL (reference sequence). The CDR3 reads CASSQDGPYEQYF. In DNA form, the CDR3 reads TGTGCCAGCAGCCAAGACGGGCCCTACGAGCAGTACTTC.

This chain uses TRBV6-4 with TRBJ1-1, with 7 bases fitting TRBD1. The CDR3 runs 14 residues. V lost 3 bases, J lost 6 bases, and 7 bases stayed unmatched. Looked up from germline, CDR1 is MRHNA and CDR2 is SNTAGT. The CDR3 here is CASSERGRMAEAFF. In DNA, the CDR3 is TGTGCCAGCAGTGAGAGGGGGCGCATGGCTGAAGCTTTCTTT.

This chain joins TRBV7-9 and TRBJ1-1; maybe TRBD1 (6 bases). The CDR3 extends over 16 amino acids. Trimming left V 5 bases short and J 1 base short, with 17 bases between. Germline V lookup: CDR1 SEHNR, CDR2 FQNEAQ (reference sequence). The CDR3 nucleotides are TGTGCCAGCAGCCATATAGGAGCGGGACAGAACACTGAAGCTTTCTTT. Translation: CASSHIGAGQNTEAFF.

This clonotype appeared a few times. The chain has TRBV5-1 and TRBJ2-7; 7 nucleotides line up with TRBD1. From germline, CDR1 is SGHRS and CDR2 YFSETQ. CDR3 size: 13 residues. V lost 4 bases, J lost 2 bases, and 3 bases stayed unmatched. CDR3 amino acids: CASSPQGAYEQYF. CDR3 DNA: TGCGCCAGCAGCCCCCAGGGGGCCTACGAGCAGTACTTC.

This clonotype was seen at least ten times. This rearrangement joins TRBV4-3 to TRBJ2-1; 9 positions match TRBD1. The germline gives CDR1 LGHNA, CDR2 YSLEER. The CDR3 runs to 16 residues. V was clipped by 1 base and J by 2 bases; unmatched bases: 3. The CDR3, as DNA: TGCGCCAGCAGCCAAGGGACAGGGGTAACCTACAATGAGCAGTTCTTC. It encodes CASSQGTGVTYNEQFF.

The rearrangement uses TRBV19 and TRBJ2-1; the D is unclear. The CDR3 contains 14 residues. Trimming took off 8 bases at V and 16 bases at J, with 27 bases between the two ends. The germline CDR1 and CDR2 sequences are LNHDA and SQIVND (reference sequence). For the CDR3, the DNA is TGTGCCAGTGAGGCGTCTGGGCTAACTCACCTAATCTTCTTC. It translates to CASEASGLTHLIFF. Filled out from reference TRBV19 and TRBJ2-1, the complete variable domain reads DGGITQSPKYLFRKEGQNVTLSCEQNLNHDAMYWYRQDPGQGLRLIYYSQIVNDFQKGDIAEGYSVSREKKESFPLTVTSAQKNPTAFYLCASEASGLTHLIFFGPGTRLTVL.

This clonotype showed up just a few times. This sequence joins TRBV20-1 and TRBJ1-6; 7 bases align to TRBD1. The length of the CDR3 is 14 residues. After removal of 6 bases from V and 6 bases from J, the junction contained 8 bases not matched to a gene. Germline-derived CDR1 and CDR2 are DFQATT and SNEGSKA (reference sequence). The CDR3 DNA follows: TGCAGTGCGACCGTAAGGGGGCGTAATTCACCCCTCCACTTT. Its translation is CSATVRGRNSPLHF.

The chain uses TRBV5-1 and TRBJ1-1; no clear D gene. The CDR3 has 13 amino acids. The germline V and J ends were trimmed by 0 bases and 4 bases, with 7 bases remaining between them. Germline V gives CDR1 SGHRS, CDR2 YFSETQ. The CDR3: CASSLDLSTEAFF. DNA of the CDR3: TGCGCCAGCAGCTTGGATCTTAGCACTGAAGCTTTCTTT.

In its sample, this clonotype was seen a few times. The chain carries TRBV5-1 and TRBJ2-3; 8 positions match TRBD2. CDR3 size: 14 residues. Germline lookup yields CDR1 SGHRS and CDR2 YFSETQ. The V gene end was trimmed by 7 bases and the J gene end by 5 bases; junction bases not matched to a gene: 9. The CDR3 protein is CASHRGGAEDTQYF. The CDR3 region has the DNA TGCGCCAGCCACCGGGGGGGGGCGGAAGATACGCAGTATTTT. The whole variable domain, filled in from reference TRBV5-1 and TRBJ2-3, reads KAGVTQTPRYLIKTRGQQVTLSCSPISGHRSVSWYQQTPGQGLQFLFEYFSETQRNKGNFPGRFSGRQFSNSRSEMNVSTLELGDSALYLCASHRGGAEDTQYFGPGTRLTVL.

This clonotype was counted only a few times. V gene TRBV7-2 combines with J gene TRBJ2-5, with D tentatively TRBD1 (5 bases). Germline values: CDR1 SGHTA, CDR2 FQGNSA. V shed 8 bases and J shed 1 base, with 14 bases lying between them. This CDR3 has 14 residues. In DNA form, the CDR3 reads TGTGCCAGCGGAGCAGGGTTTTCCCAAGAGACCCAGTACTTC. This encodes CASGAGFSQETQYF.

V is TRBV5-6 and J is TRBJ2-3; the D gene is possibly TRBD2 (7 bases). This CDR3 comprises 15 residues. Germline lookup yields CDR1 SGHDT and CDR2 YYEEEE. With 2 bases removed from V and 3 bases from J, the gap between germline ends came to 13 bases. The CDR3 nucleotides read TGTGCCAGCAGCTTCGACAGGCGGGGGACAGATACGCAGTATTTT. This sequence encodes CASSFDRRGTDTQYF.

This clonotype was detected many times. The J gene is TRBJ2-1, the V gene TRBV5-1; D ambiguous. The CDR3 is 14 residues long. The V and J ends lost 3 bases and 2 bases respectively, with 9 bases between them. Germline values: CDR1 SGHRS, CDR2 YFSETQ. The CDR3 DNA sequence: TGCGCCAGCAGCTCAGGACCTGCCTACAATGAGCAGTTCTTC. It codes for CASSSGPAYNEQFF.

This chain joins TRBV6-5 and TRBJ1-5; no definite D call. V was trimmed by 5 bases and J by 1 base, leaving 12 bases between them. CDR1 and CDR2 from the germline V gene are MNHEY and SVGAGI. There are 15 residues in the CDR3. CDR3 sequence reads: CASSRTSSSNQPQHF. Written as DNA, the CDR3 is TGTGCCAGCAGTCGTACCTCCTCCAGCAATCAGCCCCAGCATTTT.

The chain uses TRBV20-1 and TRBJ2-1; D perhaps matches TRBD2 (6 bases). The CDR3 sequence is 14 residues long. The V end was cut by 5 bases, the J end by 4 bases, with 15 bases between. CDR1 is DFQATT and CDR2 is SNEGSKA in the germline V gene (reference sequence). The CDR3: CSAEPGTRYNEQFF. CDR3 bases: TGCAGTGCTGAACCTGGGACTCGTTACAATGAGCAGTTCTTC.

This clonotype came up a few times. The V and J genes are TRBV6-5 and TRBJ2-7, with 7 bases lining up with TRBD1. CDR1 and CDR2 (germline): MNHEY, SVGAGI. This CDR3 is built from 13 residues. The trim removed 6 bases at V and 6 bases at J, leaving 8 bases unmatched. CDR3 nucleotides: TGTGCCAGCAGCAGCGGACAGGTGACCGAGCAGTACTTC. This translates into CASSSGQVTEQYF.

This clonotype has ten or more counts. CDR3 protein: CASSLVRQGGYNEQFF. The CDR3, as DNA: TGTGCCAGCAGCTTAGTTCGTCAGGGCGGCTACAATGAGCAGTTCTTC. The genes are TRBV11-2 and TRBJ2-1; possible D gene TRBD1, 5 bases. The V end was cut by 1 base, the J end by 3 bases, with 13 bases between. CDR1 is SGHAT, CDR2 FQNNGV, per germline. The CDR3 covers 16 residues.

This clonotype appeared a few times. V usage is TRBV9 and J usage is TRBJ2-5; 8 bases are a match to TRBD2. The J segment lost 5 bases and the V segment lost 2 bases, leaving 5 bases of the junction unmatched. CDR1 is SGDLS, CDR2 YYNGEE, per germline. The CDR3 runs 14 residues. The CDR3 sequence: CASSVAGGYETQYF. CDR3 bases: TGTGCCAGCAGCGTGGCGGGGGGCTATGAGACCCAGTACTTC.